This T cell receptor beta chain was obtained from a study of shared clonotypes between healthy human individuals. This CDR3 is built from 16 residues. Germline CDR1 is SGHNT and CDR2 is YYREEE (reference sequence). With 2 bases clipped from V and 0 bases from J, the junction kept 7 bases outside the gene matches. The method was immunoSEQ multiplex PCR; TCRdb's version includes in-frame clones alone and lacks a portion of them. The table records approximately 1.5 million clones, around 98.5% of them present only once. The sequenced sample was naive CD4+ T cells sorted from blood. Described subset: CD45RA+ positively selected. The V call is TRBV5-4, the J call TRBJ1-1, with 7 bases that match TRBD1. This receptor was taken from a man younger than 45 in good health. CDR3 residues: CASSLGTARLNTEAFF. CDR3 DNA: TGTGCCAGCAGCTTAGGGACAGCCCGCTTGAACACTGAAGCTTTCTTT.